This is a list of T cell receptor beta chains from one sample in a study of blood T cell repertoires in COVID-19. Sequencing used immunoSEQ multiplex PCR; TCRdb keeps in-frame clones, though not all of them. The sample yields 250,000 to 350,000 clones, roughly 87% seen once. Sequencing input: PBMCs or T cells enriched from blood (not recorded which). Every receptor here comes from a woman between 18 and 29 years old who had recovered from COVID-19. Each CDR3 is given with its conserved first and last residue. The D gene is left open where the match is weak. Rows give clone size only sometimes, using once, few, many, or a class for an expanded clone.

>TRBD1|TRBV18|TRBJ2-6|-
CASSENSLGQGAYGANVLTF
TGTGCCAGCTCAGAAAATAGCTTGGGACAGGGGGCTTACGGGGCCAACGTCCTGACTTTC
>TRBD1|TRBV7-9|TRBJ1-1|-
CASSLGLGQGITEAFF
TGTGCCAGCAGCTTAGGTTTGGGACAGGGAATCACTGAAGCTTTCTTT
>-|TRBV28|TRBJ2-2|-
CASASGENTGELFF
TGTGCCAGCGCCTCCGGGGAGAACACCGGGGAGCTGTTTTTT
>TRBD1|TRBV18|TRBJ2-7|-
CASSPAGTGAYEQYF
TGTGCCAGCTCACCAGCTGGGACAGGCGCCTACGAGCAGTACTTC
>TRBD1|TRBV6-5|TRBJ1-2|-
CASSLDREDGYTF
TGTGCCAGCAGCCTGGACAGGGAGGATGGCTACACCTTC
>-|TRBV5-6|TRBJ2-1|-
CASSHARLALLTYNEQFF
TGTGCCAGCAGCCACGCCCGCCTAGCGCTCCTTACCTACAATGAGCAGTTCTTC
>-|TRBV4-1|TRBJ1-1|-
CASSQRGFGGRWGHTEAFF
TGCGCCAGCAGCCAACGTGGGTTCGGGGGAAGATGGGGACACACTGAAGCTTTCTTT
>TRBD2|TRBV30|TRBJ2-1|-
CAWSNSGANNEQFF
TGTGCCTGGAGTAATAGCGGGGCTAACAATGAGCAGTTCTTC
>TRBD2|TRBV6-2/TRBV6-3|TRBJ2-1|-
CASSRTSGPYNEQFF
TGTGCCAGCAGCAGGACTAGCGGACCCTACAATGAGCAGTTCTTC
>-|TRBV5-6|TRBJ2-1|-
CASSPENTANEQFF
TGTGCCAGCAGCCCGGAGAACACGGCCAATGAGCAGTTCTTC
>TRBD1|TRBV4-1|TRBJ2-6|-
CASSRGQVISGANVLTF
TGCGCCAGCAGCCGCGGACAGGTGATCTCTGGGGCCAACGTCCTGACTTTC
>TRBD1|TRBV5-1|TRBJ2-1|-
CASSESRTGEAYNEQFF
TGCGCCAGCAGCGAAAGCCGGACAGGGGAGGCCTACAATGAGCAGTTCTTC
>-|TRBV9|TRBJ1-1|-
CASSVQGGTEAFF
TGTGCCAGCAGCGTACAGGGAGGGACTGAAGCTTTCTTT
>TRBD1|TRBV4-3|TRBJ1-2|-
CASSQDPGTVKANYGYTF
TGCGCCAGCAGCCAAGATCCCGGGACAGTAAAAGCCAACTATGGCTACACCTTC
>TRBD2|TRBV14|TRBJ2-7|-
CASSQDHSGSDYEQYF
TGTGCCAGCAGCCAAGATCACAGCGGGAGCGACTACGAGCAGTACTTC
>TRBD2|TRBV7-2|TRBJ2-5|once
CASSLASGGLQETQYF
TGTGCCAGCAGCTTAGCTAGCGGGGGGCTTCAAGAGACCCAGTACTTC
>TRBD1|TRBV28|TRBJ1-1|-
CASSNRQGDTEAFF
TGTGCCAGCAGTAATCGGCAGGGGGACACTGAAGCTTTCTTT
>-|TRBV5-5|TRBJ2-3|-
CASSWSGTSTDTQYF
TGTGCCAGCAGCTGGTCGGGGACTAGCACAGATACGCAGTATTTT
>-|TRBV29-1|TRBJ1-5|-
CSVSQGSSSNQPQHF
TGCAGCGTTTCACAGGGTTCAAGTAGCAATCAGCCCCAGCATTTT
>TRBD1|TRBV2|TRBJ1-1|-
CASILQGMNTEAFF
TGTGCCAGCATTCTACAGGGGATGAACACTGAAGCTTTCTTT
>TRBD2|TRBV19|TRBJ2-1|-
CASHLAGGSYNEQFF
TGTGCCAGCCATTTAGCGGGGGGCTCCTACAATGAGCAGTTCTTC
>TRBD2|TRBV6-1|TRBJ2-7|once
CASSELAGGYYEQYF
TGTGCCAGCAGTGAGCTAGCGGGGGGTTACTACGAGCAGTACTTC
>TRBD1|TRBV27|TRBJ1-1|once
CASSLGTTGSTEAFF
TGTGCCAGCAGTTTAGGCACGACAGGGAGCACTGAAGCTTTCTTT
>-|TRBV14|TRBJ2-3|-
CASSQGALADTQYF
TGTGCCAGCAGCCAAGGGGCGTTGGCAGATACGCAGTATTTT
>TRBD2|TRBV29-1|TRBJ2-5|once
CSVHGGQETQYF
TGCAGCGTTCACGGGGGGCAAGAGACCCAGTACTTC
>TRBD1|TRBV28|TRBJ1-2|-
CASRAQGNYGYTF
TGTGCCAGCAGGGCACAGGGGAACTATGGCTACACCTTC
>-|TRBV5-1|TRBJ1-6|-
CASSLDLGRGSPLHF
TGCGCCAGCAGCTTGGACCTCGGAAGGGGCTCACCCCTCCACTTT
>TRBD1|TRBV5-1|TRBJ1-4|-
CASSLLGTGSEKLFF
TGCGCCAGCAGCTTGTTGGGGACAGGGAGTGAAAAACTGTTTTTT
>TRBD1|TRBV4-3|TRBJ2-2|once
CASSPGTGANTGELFF
TGCGCCAGCAGCCCCGGGACAGGAGCGAACACCGGGGAGCTGTTTTTT
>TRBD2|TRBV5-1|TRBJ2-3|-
CASTFGTSGSGDTQYF
TGCGCCAGCACCTTTGGGACTAGCGGGAGCGGGGATACGCAGTATTTT
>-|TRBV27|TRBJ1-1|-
CASSPQGFPNTEAFF
TGTGCCAGCAGTCCCCAGGGTTTTCCGAACACTGAAGCTTTCTTT
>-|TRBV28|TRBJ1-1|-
CASSIPLSMNTEAFF
TGTGCCAGCAGTATCCCTCTGAGCATGAACACTGAAGCTTTCTTT
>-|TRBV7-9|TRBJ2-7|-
CASRLHSNSYEQYF
TGTGCCAGCAGGTTGCACAGTAACTCCTACGAGCAGTACTTC
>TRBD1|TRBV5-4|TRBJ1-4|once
CASSRDRGEGEKLFF
TGTGCCAGCAGCCGCGACAGGGGGGAAGGTGAAAAACTGTTTTTT
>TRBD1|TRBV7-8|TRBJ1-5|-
CASSPPTGGGLGQPQHF
TGTGCCAGCAGCCCCCCGACAGGGGGCGGTTTAGGTCAGCCCCAGCATTTT
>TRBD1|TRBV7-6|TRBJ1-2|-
CASSFLTGHNGYTF
TGTGCCAGCAGCTTTTTGACAGGGCACAATGGCTACACCTTC
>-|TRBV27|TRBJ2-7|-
CASSLGRDGSYEQYF
TGTGCCAGCAGTTTAGGCCGGGATGGATCCTACGAGCAGTACTTC
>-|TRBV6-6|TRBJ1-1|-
CASSYSPGGEAFF
TGTGCCAGCAGTTACTCCCCCGGCGGCGAAGCTTTCTTT
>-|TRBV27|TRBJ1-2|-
CASSLRRFYGYTF
TGTGCCAGCAGTCTCCGCAGGTTTTATGGCTACACCTTC
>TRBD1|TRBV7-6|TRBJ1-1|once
CASSPMTGMGDTEAFF
TGTGCCAGCAGCCCGATGACAGGGATGGGGGACACTGAAGCTTTCTTT
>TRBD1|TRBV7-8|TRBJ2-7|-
CASRPRDSSFYEQYF
TGTGCCAGCAGACCCCGGGACAGCAGTTTCTACGAGCAGTACTTC
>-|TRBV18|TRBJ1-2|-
CASSPLRTALEGGYTF
TGTGCCAGCTCACCACTACGGACAGCCTTAGAAGGAGGCTACACCTTC
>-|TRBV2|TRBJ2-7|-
CASSENGGAVYEQYF
TGTGCCAGCAGTGAAAATGGGGGCGCGGTCTACGAGCAGTACTTC
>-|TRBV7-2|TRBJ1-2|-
CASSFSAFPGYGYTF
TGTGCCAGCAGCTTTAGTGCGTTCCCAGGGTATGGCTACACCTTC
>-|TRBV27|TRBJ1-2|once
CASSLAGSGYTF
TGTGCCAGCAGTTTAGCGGGGTCTGGCTACACCTTC
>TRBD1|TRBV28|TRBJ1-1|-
CASSFRKDRGLGRVAEAFF
TGTGCCAGCAGTTTTCGCAAAGACAGGGGGCTGGGTCGGGTCGCTGAAGCTTTCTTT
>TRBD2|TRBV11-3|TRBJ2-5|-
CASSTSGIGQETQYF
TGTGCCAGCAGCACTAGCGGGATCGGCCAAGAGACCCAGTACTTC